These 30 T cell receptor beta chains originate from one sample sequenced in a study of cytomegalovirus exposure and HLA in healthy donors. PCR was performed using 60 Vbeta and 13 Jbeta primers. Produced via immunoSEQ multiplex PCR; TCRdb's table is partial and in-frame only. Of a few hundred thousand clones listed, around 83% are singletons. Sequenced: PBMCs. The receptors derive from a girl aged 10-17 years in good health and CMV-seronegative.

The chain recombines TRBV27 with TRBJ2-7; 9 bases are shared with TRBD1. This CDR3 contains 16 residues. V trimming: 4 bases; J trimming: 3 bases; junction bases outside the gene matches: 10. Germline values: CDR1 MNHEY, CDR2 SMNVEV (reference sequence). The CDR3 DNA is TGTGCCAGCAGTTCATACAGGGGGCGAAGATTCTACGAGCAGTACTTC. Translated, it gives CASSSYRGRRFYEQYF.

The rearrangement joins TRBV29-1 to TRBJ1-5; TRBD1 agrees at 9 bases. The ends lost 4 bases at V and 0 bases at J; junction bases unmatched: 4. The CDR3 is 15 residues long. Germline CDR1 SQVTM, CDR2 ANQGSEA. As DNA, the CDR3 is TGCAGCGTTGTAGACAGGGGGGATAGCAATCAGCCCCAGCATTTT. Translating gives CSVVDRGDSNQPQHF.

CDR3 coding DNA: TGTGCCAGCAGTCCTCCGGACAGCTACGAGCAGTACTTC. This gives the protein CASSPPDSYEQYF. The chain links TRBV9 to TRBJ2-7, with D maybe TRBD1 (6 bases). The V end was cut by 5 bases, the J end by 3 bases, with 12 bases between. This CDR3 spans 13 amino acids. Germline V lookup: CDR1 SGDLS, CDR2 YYNGEE.

The chain links TRBV6-6 to TRBJ1-5; TRBD1 might be the D (6 bases). Germline V gene lookup returns CDR1 MNHNY and CDR2 SVGAGI (reference sequence). V was shortened by 6 bases and J by 10 bases, with 19 bases between the two germline ends. This CDR3 spans 14 amino acids. The CDR3 here is CASRPDATGFPQHF. The DNA for the CDR3 is TGTGCCAGCAGGCCCGATGCGACAGGATTTCCCCAGCATTTT.

For this clone: The sample carries other DNA sequences with the same CDR3. The chain carries TRBV5-1 and TRBJ1-1, with D possibly matching TRBD1 (6 bases). This CDR3 is 14 amino acids long. From germline, CDR1 is SGHRS and CDR2 YFSETQ. Trimming removed 0 bases at V and 2 bases at J, with 8 bases between. The chain's CDR3 is CASSLEGGNTEAFF. The CDR3 DNA follows: TGCGCCAGCAGCTTGGAAGGGGGAAACACTGAAGCTTTCTTT.

The sample holds a few counts of this clone. The chain links TRBV4-1 to TRBJ1-1; no reliable D call. This CDR3 is 12 amino acids long. Deletions cut 0 bases from V and 8 bases from J, with 7 bases between. The germline gives CDR1 MGHRA, CDR2 YSYEKL. The CDR3 region is CASSQDMAEAFF. CDR3 nucleotides: TGCGCCAGCAGCCAAGATATGGCCGAAGCTTTCTTT.

This clone came up once. The genes are TRBV6-5 and TRBJ2-7; maybe TRBD1 (5 bases). Trimming shortened V by 2 bases and J by 5 bases, and 10 bases separated the two germline ends. This CDR3 has 13 amino acids. From germline, CDR1 is MNHEY and CDR2 SVGAGI. In DNA form, the CDR3 reads TGTGCCAGCAGTTACAAGGGGAACAACGAGCAGTACTTC. Translating gives CASSYKGNNEQYF.

The genes are TRBV19 and TRBJ2-6; no reliable D call. Trimming pared 5 bases from V and 0 bases from J, leaving 14 bases between. Germline CDR1 LNHDA, CDR2 SQIVND (reference sequence). There are 17 residues in the CDR3. The CDR3 sequence: CASSPGSTLSGANVLTF. The CDR3 DNA follows: TGTGCCAGTAGTCCCGGCTCGACACTCTCTGGGGCCAACGTCCTGACTTTC.

The V gene is TRBV10-1, the J gene TRBJ2-1; TRBD2 matches 8 bases. Germline CDR1 and CDR2: WNHNN and SYGVQD (reference sequence). Trimming cost V 6 bases and J 7 bases; bases outside gene matches: 14. CDR3 length: 16 residues. The CDR3 nucleotides read TGCGCCAGCAGCCTCCAGACCCGGGGGGGATCTAATGAGCAGTTCTTC. As protein: CASSLQTRGGSNEQFF.

This chain connects TRBV7-6 to TRBJ2-2, with D tentatively TRBD2 (7 bases). The germline V and J ends were trimmed by 4 bases and 5 bases, with 14 bases remaining between them. The CDR3 contains 15 residues. Germline values: CDR1 SGHVS, CDR2 FNYEAQ. The CDR3: CASSYGGPGTGELFF. CDR3 sequence (DNA): TGTGCCAGCAGCTACGGGGGGCCGGGTACCGGGGAGCTGTTTTTT.

This clone occurred a few times. V is TRBV19 and J is TRBJ1-2; D not certain. The germline V gene has CDR1 LNHDA and CDR2 SQIVND (reference sequence). Trimming shortened V by 5 bases and J by 4 bases, and 8 bases separated the two germline ends. The CDR3 contains 12 residues. This CDR3 reads CASSPRGYGYTF. Here the CDR3 DNA reads TGTGCCAGTAGTCCTCGGGGCTATGGCTACACCTTC.

This clone has just a few counts. The chain carries TRBV28 and TRBJ1-1; tentatively, D is TRBD1 (5 bases). The CDR3 extends over 14 amino acids. V was trimmed by 8 bases and J by 1 base, leaving 14 bases between them. Germline CDR1 is MDHEN and CDR2 is SYDVKM. The DNA for the CDR3 is TGTGCCAGCTCTGGGGCCGTGGGGAACACTGAAGCTTTCTTT. Translated: CASSGAVGNTEAFF.

V usage is TRBV7-8 and J usage is TRBJ2-7, with a weak D call TRBD2 (6 bases). There are 18 residues in the CDR3. CDR1 and CDR2 from the germline V gene are SGHVS and FQNEAQ. V lost 1 base, J lost 4 bases, and 23 bases lay in between. The CDR3 DNA follows: TGTGCCAGCAGCTTAGTCAGTGGGGCGGGGAGAGGCGGTTACGAGCAGTACTTC. Its translation is CASSLVSGAGRGGYEQYF.

The CDR3 here is CASSEGQSDTQYF. The CDR3 nucleotides are TGTGCCAGCTCAGAGGGACAGTCGGATACGCAGTATTTT. This rearrangement joins TRBV18 to TRBJ2-3; TRBD1 matches at 7 bases. The CDR3 runs 13 residues. Germline trimming cut 5 bases from V and 6 bases from J; bases unmatched to any gene: 5. Germline-derived CDR1 and CDR2 are KGHSH and LQKENI.

The rearrangement uses TRBV15 and TRBJ2-2; 9 bases fit TRBD1. V lost 3 bases to trimming and J lost 4 bases; unmatched junction nucleotides: 0. CDR3 length equals 14 residues. Per germline, CDR1 LNHNV and CDR2 YYDKDF (reference sequence). CDR3 in amino acids: CATSRDRGTGELFF. CDR3 sequence (DNA): TGTGCCACCAGCAGGGACAGGGGCACCGGGGAGCTGTTTTTT. The full variable domain, its missing parts supplied by reference TRBV15 and TRBJ2-2, is DAMVIQNPRYQVTQFGKPVTLSCSQTLNHNVMYWYQQKSSQAPKLLFHYYDKDFNNEADTPDNFQSRRPNTSFCFLDIRSPGLGDTAMYLCATSRDRGTGELFFGEGSRLTVL.

V usage is TRBV28 and J usage is TRBJ2-7; D is possibly TRBD2 (5 bases). CDR3 length equals 13 residues. Germline V CDR1 and CDR2: MDHEN, SYDVKM. The V end was cut by 7 bases, the J end by 6 bases, with 16 bases between. In nucleotides, the CDR3 is TGTGCCAGCACAAGACGATCTGCGGGCGAGCAGTACTTC. Protein: CASTRRSAGEQYF.

The chain recombines TRBV27 with TRBJ1-2; the D is unclear. This CDR3 spans 12 amino acids. Per germline, CDR1 MNHEY and CDR2 SMNVEV (reference sequence). V was trimmed by 8 bases and J by 2 bases, leaving 9 bases between them. CDR3 region: CASYNRNYGYTF. CDR3 in DNA: TGTGCCAGCTATAACCGGAACTATGGCTACACCTTC.

This clone came up once. The V call is TRBV6-5, the J call TRBJ1-6; no clear D gene. The V and J ends lost 3 bases and 6 bases respectively, with 12 bases between them. CDR3 length equals 15 residues. Germline-derived CDR1 and CDR2 are MNHEY and SVGAGI. The DNA for the CDR3 is TGTGCCAGCAGTTATTCTGGGCCCGGTAATTCACCCCTCCACTTT. Translating gives CASSYSGPGNSPLHF.

This clone turned up a few times. V gene TRBV9 combines with J gene TRBJ2-7, with 11 bases that match TRBD1. V trimming: 3 bases; J trimming: 6 bases; junction bases outside the gene matches: 5. Germline-derived CDR1 and CDR2 are SGDLS and YYNGEE. The CDR3 consists of 14 residues. The CDR3 reads CASSGTGGFGEQYF. DNA of the CDR3: TGTGCCAGCAGCGGGACAGGGGGCTTCGGCGAGCAGTACTTC.

This clone showed up just a few times. This chain connects TRBV10-3 to TRBJ2-1; 7 bases map to TRBD1. CDR3 length: 15 amino acids. Looked up from germline, CDR1 is ENHRY and CDR2 is SYGVKD. The trim removed 6 bases at V and 3 bases at J, leaving 8 bases unmatched. The CDR3 here is CAISPGTANYNEQFF. The CDR3, as DNA: TGTGCCATCAGCCCCGGGACAGCCAACTACAATGAGCAGTTCTTC.

This clone was counted a single time. The chain joins TRBV4-1 to TRBJ1-1; 8 bases fit TRBD1. Per germline, CDR1 MGHRA and CDR2 YSYEKL. The CDR3 has 15 residues. V lost 1 base and J lost 11; bases outside the gene matches: 12. The chain's CDR3 is CASSQVHVGQGGAFF. Here the CDR3 DNA reads TGCGCCAGCAGCCAAGTTCATGTTGGACAGGGAGGCGCTTTCTTT.

The rearrangement uses TRBV28 and TRBJ2-3; 7 nucleotides agree with TRBD1. The CDR3 covers 15 residues. CDR1 is MDHEN and CDR2 is SYDVKM in the germline V gene. V trimming: 6 bases; J trimming: 6 bases; junction bases outside the gene matches: 12. This chain's CDR3 is CASRDWAGGLDTQYF. The CDR3 coding sequence is TGTGCCAGCAGAGACTGGGCAGGGGGATTGGATACGCAGTATTTT.

This clone was counted a few times. V gene TRBV10-3 combines with J gene TRBJ1-1, with 8 bases fitting TRBD1. The CDR3 is 13 amino acids. Germline V gene sequence: CDR1 ENHRY, CDR2 SYGVKD. The ends lost 6 bases at V and 5 bases at J; junction bases unmatched: 5. The CDR3 coding sequence is TGTGCCATCAGACGACAGGGGTTGACTGAAGCTTTCTTT. Its protein is CAIRRQGLTEAFF.

The rearrangement joins TRBV6-1 to TRBJ2-7; perhaps TRBD1 as D (6 bases). Germline V gene data show CDR1 as MNHNS and CDR2 as SASEGT. Trimming stripped 6 bases from V and 0 bases from J, with 12 bases between. The CDR3 consists of 14 residues. For the CDR3, the DNA is TGTGCCAGCAGAACGGGACATCTCTCCTACGAGCAGTACTTC. Its translation is CASRTGHLSYEQYF.

V gene TRBV5-1 combines with J gene TRBJ2-5; 7 bases align to TRBD2. The CDR3 length is 13 residues. Trimming took 5 bases from V and 2 from J; bases not matched to a gene: 3. From germline, CDR1 is SGHRS and CDR2 YFSETQ. The CDR3 loop is CASRGGRQETQYF. CDR3 nucleotide sequence: TGCGCCAGCAGGGGGGGGAGACAAGAGACCCAGTACTTC.

The chain carries TRBV6-4 and TRBJ1-2; D gene uncertain. Deletions cut 3 bases from V and 4 bases from J, with 3 bases between. This CDR3 spans 11 amino acids. Germline V CDR1 and CDR2: MRHNA, SNTAGT. The CDR3 loop is CASSDRYGYTF. Written as DNA, the CDR3 is TGTGCCAGCAGTGATCGCTATGGCTACACCTTC.

The chain combines TRBV6-5 with TRBJ1-1; 9 bases align to TRBD1. The trim removed 5 bases at V and 2 bases at J, leaving 3 bases unmatched. Per germline, CDR1 MNHEY and CDR2 SVGAGI. The CDR3 sequence is 14 residues long. CDR3 nucleotide sequence: TGTGCCAGCAGTCGGGACAGGGCTAACACTGAAGCTTTCTTT. Its protein is CASSRDRANTEAFF.

This chain uses TRBV28 with TRBJ1-2; 9 positions agree with TRBD1. The V segment lost 5 bases and the J segment 10 bases; nucleotides outside the gene matches: 11. CDR1 is MDHEN and CDR2 is SYDVKM in the germline V gene. The CDR3 sequence is 14 residues long. The CDR3 reads CASSPDGTGRNYTF. The CDR3 region has the DNA TGTGCCAGCAGTCCAGATGGGACAGGGAGGAACTACACCTTC.

The J gene is TRBJ2-7, the V gene TRBV9, with 10 bases that match TRBD1. The junction had 11 bases not matched to a gene; V was cut back by 0 bases and J by 5 bases. Germline loops: CDR1 SGDLS, CDR2 YYNGEE. This CDR3 is built from 17 residues. For the CDR3, the DNA is TGTGCCAGCAGCGTAGCACCTGGGACAGGGGTTGGGAACGAGCAGTACTTC. It encodes CASSVAPGTGVGNEQYF. The full variable domain, completed using reference TRBV9 and TRBJ2-7, is DSGVTQTPKHLITATGQRVTLRCSPRSGDLSVYWYQQSLDQGLQFLIQYYNGEERAKGNILERFSAQQFPDLHSELNLSSLELGDSALYFCASSVAPGTGVGNEQYFGPGTRLTVT.

The chain links TRBV5-1 to TRBJ2-7; TRBD2 matches 11 bases. Germline loops: CDR1 SGHRS, CDR2 YFSETQ. Germline trimming cut 0 bases from V and 3 bases from J; bases unmatched to any gene: 8. There are 17 residues in the CDR3. The CDR3 reads CASSLARASGGIYEQYF. The CDR3 nucleotides read TGCGCCAGCAGCTTGGCCAGGGCTAGCGGGGGGATCTACGAGCAGTACTTC.